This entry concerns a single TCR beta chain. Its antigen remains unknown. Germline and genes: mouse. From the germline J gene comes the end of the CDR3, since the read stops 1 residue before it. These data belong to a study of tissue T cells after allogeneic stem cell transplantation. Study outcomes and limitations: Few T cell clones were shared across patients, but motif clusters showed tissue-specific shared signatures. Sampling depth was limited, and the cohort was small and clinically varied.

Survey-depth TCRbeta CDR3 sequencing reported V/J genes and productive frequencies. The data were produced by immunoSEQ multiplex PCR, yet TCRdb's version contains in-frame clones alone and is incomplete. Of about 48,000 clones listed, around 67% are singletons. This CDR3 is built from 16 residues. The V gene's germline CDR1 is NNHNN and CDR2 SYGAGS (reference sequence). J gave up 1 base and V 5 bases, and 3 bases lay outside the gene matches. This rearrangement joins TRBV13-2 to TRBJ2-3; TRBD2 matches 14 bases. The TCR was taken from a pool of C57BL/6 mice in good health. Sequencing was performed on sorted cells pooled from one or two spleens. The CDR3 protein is CASGGDWGGRAETLYF. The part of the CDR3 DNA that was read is TGTGCCAGCGGCGGGGACTGGGGGGGCCGTGCAGAAACGCTGTAT.